This TCR beta chain originates from a study of Ad26.COV2.S vaccination and SARS-CoV-2 variants. Points from the study as a whole: It was found that vaccine and placebo recipients had similar non-spike TCR breadth. In vaccinated individuals, spike-specific CD8+ and CD4+ T cell responses reportedly displayed substantial breadth. It was vaccine recipients, not placebo recipients, who had the higher spike-specific TCR breadth.

On this clone: Its target is not known.

Measured with immunoSEQ multiplex PCR; TCRdb has only the in-frame clones, and not every one. Among 100,000 or so clones listed, 80% were seen once. The CDR3 runs to 16 residues. The V and J ends lost 7 bases and 4 bases respectively, with 25 bases between them. CDR1 and CDR2 (germline): SQVTM, ANQGSEA. The input for sequencing was peripheral blood, taken after recovery from COVID-19. This TCR came from a human donor who had recovered from COVID-19. The chain recombines TRBV29-1 with TRBJ1-2; D possibly corresponds to TRBD1 (6 bases). CDR3: CSASKDSLDLTYGYTF. In DNA form, the CDR3 reads TGCAGCGCATCCAAGGACAGCCTAGACCTGACCTATGGCTACACCTTC.